This entry describes one T cell receptor beta chain. This sample is drawn from a study of pediatric ulcerative colitis. Rectal tissue came from one to two pinch biopsies taken at colonoscopy. The CDR3 extends over 14 amino acids. The V segment lost 0 bases and the J segment 8 bases; nucleotides outside the gene matches: 6. Germline V gene data show CDR1 as MGHRA and CDR2 as YSYEKL. Sequencing used immunoSEQ multiplex PCR; TCRdb keeps in-frame clones, though not all of them. The sample has 20,000 to 25,000 clones; about 71% are singletons. The genes are TRBV4-1 and TRBJ1-2; 7 positions match TRBD1. This clonotype was sampled from a boy aged 5-17 years with severe ulcerative colitis. The sequenced material came from gut tissue. CDR3: CASSQEKGAYGYTF. The CDR3 DNA reads TGCGCCAGCAGCCAAGAAAAGGGGGCGTACGGCTACACCTTC.